Below, 9 T cell receptor beta chains from the same sample are listed, as sequenced in a study of OX40 agonist ivuxolimab in advanced cancers. Measured with immunoSEQ multiplex PCR; TCRdb has only the in-frame clones, and not every one. The profile shows about 35,000 clones, over 75% of them singletons. The specimen was CD4+ or CD8+ T cells sorted from blood, collected in a trial of the OX40 agonist ivuxolimab. The receptor set was obtained from an adult with an advanced solid tumor such as melanoma, head and neck, liver or kidney cancer.

The chain links TRBV5-1 to TRBJ1-1; TRBD1 might be the D (5 bases). The V end lost 2 bases, the J end lost 7 bases, and 12 bases lay between the germline ends. The CDR3 runs to 13 residues. Germline assignment: CDR1 SGHRS and CDR2 YFSETQ. The CDR3: CASSFVGGDEAFF. CDR3 nucleotides: TGCGCCAGCAGCTTCGTTGGGGGTGATGAAGCTTTCTTT. The variable domain in full, with the rest retrieved from reference TRBV5-1 and TRBJ1-1, is KAGVTQTPRYLIKTRGQQVTLSCSPISGHRSVSWYQQTPGQGLQFLFEYFSETQRNKGNFPGRFSGRQFSNSRSEMNVSTLELGDSALYLCASSFVGGDEAFFGQGTRLTVV.

The chain joins TRBV29-1 to TRBJ2-1, with 8 bases matching TRBD1. The CDR3 extends over 12 amino acids. The germline CDR1 and CDR2 sequences are SQVTM and ANQGSEA. With 3 bases clipped from V and 7 bases from J, the junction kept 2 bases outside the gene matches. The CDR3 region is CSVDRGRNEQFF. The CDR3 coding sequence is TGCAGCGTTGACAGGGGGCGAAATGAGCAGTTCTTC.

The V call is TRBV6-6, the J call TRBJ1-5; no reliable D call. The CDR3 covers 16 residues. V was shortened by 4 bases and J by 1 base, with 14 bases between the two germline ends. The germline CDR1 and CDR2 sequences are MNHNY and SVGAGI (reference sequence). CDR3: CASSSLQFYSNQPQHF. DNA of the CDR3: TGTGCCAGCAGTTCCTTACAGTTCTACAGCAATCAGCCCCAGCATTTT.

This chain links TRBV29-1 with TRBJ1-2; D uncertain. With 5 bases removed from V and 4 bases from J, the gap between germline ends came to 8 bases. The germline V gene has CDR1 SQVTM and CDR2 ANQGSEA. The CDR3 runs 11 residues. The CDR3 nucleotides are TGCAGCGTTTCTATCGGCTATGGCTACACCTTC. This codes for CSVSIGYGYTF.

This clone was picked up one time. The chain uses TRBV7-9 and TRBJ2-7, with TRBD2 as a possible D gene (5 bases). Trimming took off 3 bases at V and 7 bases at J, with 13 bases between the two ends. CDR3 length equals 13 residues. Per the germline V gene, CDR1 is SEHNR and CDR2 is FQNEAQ (reference sequence). CDR3 in DNA: TGTGCCAGCAGCTTTACCGGGATAGGGGAGCAGTACGTC. Translating gives CASSFTGIGEQYV.

This chain links TRBV6-6 with TRBJ1-1; possible D gene TRBD1, 5 bases. The CDR3 has 16 amino acids. CDR1 MNHNY and CDR2 SVGAGI come from the germline V gene (reference sequence). Trimming left V 4 bases short and J 4 bases short, with 19 bases between. The DNA of the CDR3 is TGTGCCAGCAGTTCGGGGGACGGGATTAGGTTCACTGAAGCTTTCTTT. It codes for CASSSGDGIRFTEAFF.

This clone was detected once. The chain couples TRBV6-1 to TRBJ1-1; 7 nucleotides line up with TRBD1. With 2 bases clipped from V and 1 base from J, the junction kept 10 bases outside the gene matches. CDR1 is MNHNS, CDR2 SASEGT, per germline. The CDR3 has 17 residues. The CDR3 sequence is CASSELQGISGNTEAFF. CDR3 bases: TGTGCCAGCAGTGAATTACAGGGGATAAGTGGGAACACTGAAGCTTTCTTT.

This clone is medium-sized within its sample. The J gene is TRBJ2-2, the V gene TRBV4-1; TRBD1 matches 9 bases. The CDR3 extends over 14 amino acids. The germline V gene encodes CDR1 MGHRA and CDR2 YSYEKL. The junction had 3 bases not matched to a gene; V was cut back by 7 bases and J by 3 bases. CDR3 in amino acids: CASMGQGYTGELFF. CDR3 in DNA: TGCGCCAGCATGGGACAGGGTTACACCGGGGAGCTGTTTTTT.

The chain employs TRBV5-1 and TRBJ1-3; TRBD1 agrees at 7 bases. Germline V lookup: CDR1 SGHRS, CDR2 YFSETQ. The CDR3 loop spans 15 amino acids. Trimming at V came to 4 bases and at J to 0 bases, leaving 4 bases not matched to a gene. The CDR3 region is CASSVDRASGNTIYF. The CDR3 DNA is TGCGCCAGCAGCGTTGACAGGGCCTCTGGAAACACCATATATTTT.